The entry that follows covers one TCR beta chain sequence. Its antigen is currently unknown. The data were obtained in a study of blood T cells in healthy people across ages. Whole-study findings and limits: The fall in TCR beta diversity per million T cells was roughly linear with age.

Samples each had at least 5.5 micrograms of total RNA extracted. The CDR3 length is 14 residues. Germline CDR1 reads SGDLS; CDR2 reads YYNGEE. A second PCR of roughly 7 to 11 cycles used a sample-barcoded 5' primer and a J-beta primer mix. A template-switch adaptor with 12 random nucleotides tagged each cDNA molecule. TCRdb passed the 5' RACE reads through MiXCR, listing each CDR3 protein once. The top ten hold roughly 26% of the sample, which has about 780,000 distinct CDR3 sequences, under 80% seen once. The J gene is TRBJ2-5, the V gene TRBV9; unclear D gene. The DNA end is more similar to TRBJ2-7, so the J call may be wrong. Material: blood. The sequence was collected from a man younger than 40 in good health. The CDR3 sequence: CASSVGPALYEQYF. The CDR3 DNA is TGTGCCAGCAGCGTAGGTCCAGCGCTCTACGAGCAGTACTTC.